Listed below are T cell receptor beta chains from one sample, sequenced in a study of shared clonotypes between healthy human individuals. Generated by immunoSEQ multiplex PCR, the TCRdb table keeps only in-frame clones and is missing some. Here the sample spans about 92,000 clones, over 40% being singletons. The source material was PBMCs. The receptors stem from a woman aged 40 to 50 in good health. Some clones in this sample may be carry-over from other donors' samples. The CDR3 runs from the conserved cysteine through the conserved F or W. Fields, in order: J gene, V gene, CDR3 protein.

TRBJ1-1 TRBV30 CAWRQGRAYTEAFF
TRBJ2-7 TRBV19 CASSNLADQGEQYF
TRBJ2-1 TRBV27 CASSLPRLAGGTYNEQFF
TRBJ1-2 TRBV7-3 CASSLEGTDYGYTF
TRBJ2-5 TRBV7-2 CASRAGQAAETQYF
TRBJ2-7 TRBV28 CASSFFYEQYF
TRBJ2-2 TRBV11-2 CASRSSGRITGELFF
TRBJ1-5 TRBV23-1 CASTTPPDRPNQPQHF
TRBJ2-1 TRBV30 CAWSVGSGSYNEQFF
TRBJ2-1 TRBV6-1 CASSEGESNEQFF
TRBJ1-5 TRBV5-4 CASSPGQNQPQHF
TRBJ2-7 TRBV7-8 CASSLVRDFSPEQYF
TRBJ2-7 TRBV18 CASSPRTGEYEQYF
TRBJ1-5 TRBV5-1 CASSPGTGSNQPQHF